This T cell receptor beta chain was obtained from a study of T cells in Graves' hyperthyroidism and ophthalmopathy (dated by TCRdb to about 2019). In the study overall: Peripheral blood samples were taken at initial diagnosis, before any treatment was given. TCR V-J signatures able to tell the groups apart were searched for in a discovery cohort of some 100 patients, of whom over 40 had Graves' ophthalmopathy and 55 to 60 had stable Graves' hyperthyroidism. Prospective prediction of ophthalmopathy was tested in an independent validation cohort consisting of roughly 20 hyperthyroidism patients and around 17 patients who later progressed to ophthalmopathy. The 95 to 100 discovery patients were randomly divided into training and test sets at a 7:3 ratio. In addition, the study compared T-cell repertoires in thyroid tissue and in blood from 6 or 7 Graves' hyperthyroidism patients. Following sampling, methimazole starting at 30 mg daily was given to hyperthyroidism patients, and high-dose intravenous methylprednisolone was given to ophthalmopathy patients. The paper describes TCR Vbeta CDR3 sequencing of 135 peripheral blood samples, made up of about 41 ophthalmopathy patients, roughly 75 hyperthyroidism patients and around 17 progressor patients.

From a lookup of the germline V gene, CDR1 and CDR2 are MDHEN and SYDVKM. The CDR3 measures 18 amino acids from cysteine to phenylalanine. The kept DNA is CDR3 alone, 54 bases in frame from the first base. The junction carries 23 bases between V and J, which are trimmed by 7 bases and 4 bases respectively. A patient counted as having stable Graves' hyperthyroidism if no progression to ophthalmopathy occurred over 18 months of follow-up. Hyperthyroidism patients were newly diagnosed, had a disease duration of under 2 months, and were aged 18 to 65 years. Exclusion was applied to patients with uncontrolled infections, other autoimmune diseases, pregnancy or lactation. Diagnoses were based on clinical symptoms, serum thyroxine and TRAb, thyroid ultrasound and orbital computed tomography. Ficoll-Paque density gradient centrifugation was used to isolate PBMCs from 8 to 10 ml of fresh peripheral blood. Trizol reagent was used to extract total RNA, and RNA quality was then checked on an Agilent 2100 Bioanalyzer.

General conclusions and limits of the study: Sample size was not statistically predetermined, and blinding of investigators to group allocation was not performed. In validation, the model predicted progression to ophthalmopathy a median of about 6 months before onset, with 70% to 71% sensitivity and about 72% specificity. A model built on a 13 V-J signature distinguished ophthalmopathy from stable hyperthyroidism, reaching roughly 88% sensitivity and around 81% specificity in cross-validation and 80%/75% in testing. Most expanded thyroid clonotypes (frequency above 0.001) were also detected in blood, suggesting blood repertoires may reflect thyroid immune responses.

This clonotype was counted many times. No cognate antigen has been identified for it. There are no base qualities to consult, and no much larger clone falls within one base. The TCR beta CDR3 regions were amplified from RNA transcripts. The TCR CDR3 was subjected to a first round of RT-PCR using the HTBI primer set and the Qiagen OneStep RT-PCR kit. Libraries were constructed in a second round of multiplex PCR, after which size selection and purification were performed. Paired-end sequencing of the libraries was performed with 100 bp reads on an Illumina HiSeq2000. The authors' analysis ran thus. Raw data were processed with SOAPnuke, discarding reads with adapters, uncalled bases, mean Phred below 15, or no exact constant-primer or identifier match. High-quality paired reads were merged with COPE v1.2.5, and unique nucleotide sequences were defined as clonotypes. Clonotypes were aligned to IMGT TRBV, TRBD and TRBJ reference segments using MiTCR v1.1. Analysis was restricted to V-J combinations with a frequency above 0.0001, which covered roughly 99% of repertoires. A TCS score was defined as the ratio of F50 (clonal expansion) to E x V (chaos), with BLOSUM62-based TCRdist applied between CDR3 peptides within each V-J. Welch's t-statistics and random forest reduced 450 to 600 V-J features to fewer than 15, which were used in a naive Bayes classifier (R e1071). Through fastp at Q25 and MiXCR, TCRdb rebuilt clones from the public reads, retaining in-frame beta chains. Each CDR3 protein appears once, grouped with its most common genes and DNA. It is TCRdb's table, rather than the study itself, that gives the V and J calls and clone size. This sample lists 300,000 to 450,000 distinct CDR3 sequences; over 11% were detected once. Approximately 11% of the sample belongs to the ten largest clones.

The sequence came from a woman between 55 and 75 years old with Graves' hyperthyroidism. The sequenced material came from blood. The chain uses TRBV28 and TRBJ2-6; the D gene is perhaps TRBD1, from 5 matching bases. The sequenced DNA: TGTGCCAGCACCAATGTTTTGGGCAGGGCGGCCGGGGCCAACGTCCTGACTTTC. Protein translation: CASTNVLGRAAGANVLTF.